A single TCR beta chain is shown here with its context. Which antigen it targets is not known. Within one base of it there is no much larger clone, and no base qualities were kept. These data come from a study of PD-1 blockade in classical Hodgkin lymphoma (dated by TCRdb to the early 2020s). A note on the overall study: Nivolumab dosing was 3 mg/kg intravenously every 2 weeks, continuing until either disease progression or unacceptable toxicity. The study used CyTOF and TCR beta sequencing to define a peripheral blood immune signature of response to PD-1 blockade in classical Hodgkin lymphoma. The full study reports these points: The study covered only a single clinical trial cohort, and the causes of the repertoire differences, possibly disease activity or prior therapy, were still not defined. Trial patients achieving complete response had baseline diversity similar to newly diagnosed patients, whereas partial responders and progressors had significantly lower diversity. Patients starting nivolumab less than 1 year after ASCT had lower diversity and were excluded from later analyses to avoid confounding by immune reconstitution. By C4D1, a significant rise was seen in CD4+ TCR diversity but not in CD8+ TCR diversity (p=0.0027 vs p=0.16), and the rise was most apparent among complete responders (p=0.02). Baseline TCR diversity was reported as lower in newly diagnosed patients than in healthy donors, and lower still in relapsed/refractory patients.

CDR1 and CDR2 are drawn from the germline V gene (reference sequence): SGHNT, YYREEE. The CDR3, from cysteine to phenylalanine, totals 18 residues. The sequence is cut down to CDR3 DNA, 54 bases in frame from base 1. Clipping removes 0 bases from V and 1 base from J, with 10 as the unmatched junction base count. The Qiagen DNeasy kit was used to extract genomic DNA from unsorted PBMCs and from the negatively selected CD4+ and CD8+ fractions. TCR beta CDR3 regions were amplified by immunoSEQ multiplex PCR using primers annealing to V and J segments. A synthetic immune receptor repertoire was used to minimize amplification bias, and remaining bias was computationally removed after sequencing. On the authors' methods: Repertoire diversity was quantified as the Shannon entropy index using custom Python scripts. Unsorted, CD4+ and CD8+ repertoires were examined separately, except in combined analyses, for which CD4+ and CD8+ sequences were merged in silico. A clone was considered expanded if an increase in frequency of at least 2-fold after treatment relative to C1D1 was found, and a pseudocount of 0.5 was applied to clones undetected at baseline. Singleton clones were defined as clones with 0 or 1 copy at C1D1, and non-singleton clones were defined as clones with 2 or more copies. By matching protein sequences in sorted samples from the same patient, clones expanded in unsorted samples were annotated as CD4+, CD8+ or unknown. Wilcoxon tests were applied to paired samples to test diversity changes from C1D1 to C4D1. The table was pulled from immuneACCESS by TCRdb, which kept in-frame rearrangements only. Such tables lose some clones; where checked, under half of the loss comes from unresolved V genes, and the rest has no known cause. The V and J calls and clone size come from that table; D and trimming were worked out from the DNA. This sample has some 30,000 clones in its table, and about 81% of those were observed once. About 0.82% of the sample belongs to the ten largest clones.

The time point label for this specimen denotes: cycle 4 day 1 (C4D1), after 5 to 7 weeks of nivolumab. Every trial patient had relapsed after autologous stem cell transplantation, and cohorts A, B and C differed in prior brentuximab vedotin exposure. Magnetic negative selection with a Miltenyi CD4+ T cell isolation kit was used to purify CD4+ T cells from thawed PBMCs. The trial cohort included 55 to 65 patients with relapsed/refractory classical Hodgkin lymphoma, and each patient had a best overall response of complete response, partial response or progressive disease. Single-agent nivolumab was administered to trial patients in the multi-cohort phase II CheckMate 205 trial. An independent review committee assessed best overall response by applying the 2007 International Working Group response criteria. PBMCs from the trial were collected at three points: immediately before nivolumab initiation (C1D1), and during therapy at cycle 2 day 1 and cycle 4 day 1. Peripheral blood was collected in 8 mL Vacutainer Cell Preparation Tubes, from which PBMCs were isolated by centrifugation and then cryopreserved. Purified CD4+ and CD8+ fractions were prepared only for cases with an additional available PBMC sample. Magnetically labelled cells were depleted on LS columns in a quadroMACS separator, and the flow-through was collected as the purified fraction.

The sequencing here drew on CD4+ T cells from blood, taken before the fourth cycle of nivolumab. This sequence originates from a human donor with classical Hodgkin lymphoma. Rearrangement joined TRBV5-4 to TRBJ2-7; 10 bases in the junction line up with TRBD2. The CDR3 has the sequence CASSLGPSGGLISYEQYF. DNA sequence: TGTGCCAGCAGCTTGGGGCCTAGCGGGGGCCTGATTTCCTACGAGCAGTACTTC.